One T cell receptor (beta chain) is described in this entry. Unique molecular identifiers were built into the TCRbeta library. A single record per CDR3 protein comes from TCRdb applying MiXCR to the PCR reads. The table has more than 500,000 distinct CDR3 sequences, roughly 11% seen once. This entry belongs to a study of T-cell reconstitution after alpha-beta-depleted transplantation in children. Germline values: CDR1 SGHAT, CDR2 FQNNGV. This CDR3 has 15 residues. Trimming left V 0 bases short and J 9 bases short, with 17 bases between. The chain combines TRBV11-2 with TRBJ2-5; D is unclear. The source material was PBMCs, mostly from graft donor cells, sampled 180 days after TCRalphabeta/CD19-depleted stem cell transplant. This sequence originates from a female patient aged 2 to 10 who had a stem cell transplant for aplastic anemia, so the T cells may come from the graft donor. The CDR3 reads CASSLEAGTYAAQYF. Here the CDR3 DNA reads TGTGCCAGCAGCTTAGAGGCTGGAACTTATGCCGCCCAGTACTTC.